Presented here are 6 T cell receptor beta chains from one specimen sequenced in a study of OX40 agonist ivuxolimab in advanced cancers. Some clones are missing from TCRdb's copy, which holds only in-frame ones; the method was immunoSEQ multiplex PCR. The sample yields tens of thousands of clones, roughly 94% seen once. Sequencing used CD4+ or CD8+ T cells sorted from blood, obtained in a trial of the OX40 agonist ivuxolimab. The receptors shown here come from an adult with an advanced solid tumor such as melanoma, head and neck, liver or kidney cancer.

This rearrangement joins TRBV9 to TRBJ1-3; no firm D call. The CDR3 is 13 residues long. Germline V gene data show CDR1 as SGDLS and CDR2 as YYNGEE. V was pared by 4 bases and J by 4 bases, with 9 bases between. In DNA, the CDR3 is TGTGCCAGCAGCCCTCCAGTAGGAAACACCATATATTTT. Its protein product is CASSPPVGNTIYF.

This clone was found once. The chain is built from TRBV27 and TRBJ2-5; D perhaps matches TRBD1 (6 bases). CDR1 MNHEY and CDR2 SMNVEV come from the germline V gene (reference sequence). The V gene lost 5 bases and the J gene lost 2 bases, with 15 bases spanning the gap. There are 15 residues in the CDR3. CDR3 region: CASSITGLGQETQYF. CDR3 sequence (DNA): TGTGCCAGCAGTATCACAGGGTTGGGGCAAGAGACCCAGTACTTC.

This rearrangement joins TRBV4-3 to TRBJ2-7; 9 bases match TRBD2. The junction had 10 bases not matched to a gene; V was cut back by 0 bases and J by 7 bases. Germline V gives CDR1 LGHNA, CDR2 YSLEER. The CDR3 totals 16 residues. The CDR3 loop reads CASSQDRAGGGLEQYF. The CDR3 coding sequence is TGCGCCAGCAGCCAAGATAGGGCGGGAGGGGGTTTGGAGCAGTACTTC.

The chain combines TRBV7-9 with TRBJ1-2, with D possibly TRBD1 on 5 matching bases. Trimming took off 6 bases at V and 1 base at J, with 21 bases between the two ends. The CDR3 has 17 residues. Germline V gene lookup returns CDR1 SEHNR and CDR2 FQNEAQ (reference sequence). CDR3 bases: TGTGCCAGCAGGGCAGGGTTGGGGACCGAGAGTAACTATGGCTACACCTTC. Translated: CASRAGLGTESNYGYTF. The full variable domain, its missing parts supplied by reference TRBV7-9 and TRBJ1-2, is DTGVSQNPRHKITKRGQNVTFRCDPISEHNRLYWYRQTLGQGPEFLTYFQNEAQLEKSRLLSDRFSAERPKGSFSTLEIQRTEQGDSAMYLCASRAGLGTESNYGYTFGSGTRLTVV.

CDR3 sequence (DNA): TGTGCCAGCAGCATGGACGGTGGGGAGACCCAGTACTTC. This encodes CASSMDGGETQYF. The chain has TRBV7-8 and TRBJ2-5, with D unresolved. Trimming left V 5 bases short and J 5 bases short, with 12 bases between. The CDR3 covers 13 residues. Per germline, CDR1 SGHVS and CDR2 FQNEAQ.

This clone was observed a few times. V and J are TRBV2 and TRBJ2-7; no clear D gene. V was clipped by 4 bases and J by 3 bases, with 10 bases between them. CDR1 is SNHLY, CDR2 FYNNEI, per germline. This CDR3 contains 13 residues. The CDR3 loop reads CASSAFTGYEQYF. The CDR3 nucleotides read TGTGCCAGCAGTGCCTTTACCGGCTACGAGCAGTACTTC.